One sample yielded the 3 T cell receptor beta chains listed below, sequenced in a study of CD8 T cells in Susac syndrome. Random hexamers primed reverse transcription of about 0.45 to 1 ug RNA. Via MiXCR, TCRdb re-called the immunoSEQ multiplex PCR reads, giving one row per CDR3 protein. There are around 130,000 distinct CDR3 sequences in the sample; around 94% occur only once, and about 0.098% lies in the top ten. The specimen was CD4+ T cells from PBMCs. These receptors were collected from a human donor in good health.

CDR3 amino acids: CATSAGVEGRRTDTQYF. Here the CDR3 DNA reads TGTGCCACCAGTGCCGGCGTGGAGGGCAGGAGAACAGATACGCAGTATTTT. This chain joins TRBV24-1 and TRBJ2-3, with a tentative D call TRBD2 (6 bases). Germline CDR1 is KGHDR and CDR2 is SFDVKD. V lost 5 bases and J 3 bases, leaving 20 bases between the germline ends. The CDR3 runs 17 residues.

This CDR3 is CASSLSGGTDTEAFF. Here the CDR3 DNA reads TGCGCCAGCAGCCTTTCAGGGGGCACGGACACTGAAGCTTTCTTT. This sequence joins TRBV5-1 and TRBJ1-1; 8 nucleotides match TRBD1. Losses at the gene ends were 4 bases for V and 3 bases for J; bases not matched to a gene: 8. The CDR3 runs 15 residues. CDR1 and CDR2 from the germline V gene are SGHRS and YFSETQ.

The V gene is TRBV24-1, the J gene TRBJ2-2, with D perhaps TRBD1 (6 bases). The CDR3 has 16 amino acids. Germline V gives CDR1 KGHDR, CDR2 SFDVKD. Trimming left V 4 bases short and J 1 base short, with 12 bases between. In DNA, the CDR3 is TGTGCCACCAGTGACCAATCGACAGGGAACACCGGGGAGCTGTTTTTT. Amino acids: CATSDQSTGNTGELFF.